Shown below are 2 T cell receptor beta chains from a single sample sequenced in a study of human thymus T cells. Corrective heart surgery yielded resections, and these provided the thymus tissue. Sequencing was performed with immunoSEQ multiplex PCR; in TCRdb, only in-frame clones are kept and a portion is missing. The sample shows about 78,000 clones, around 96% of them seen only once. The sample was thymus tissue. The receptor source for this set is a boy less than two years old with a congenital heart defect but otherwise immunologically healthy.

J is TRBJ1-2 and V is TRBV19, with a weak D call TRBD1 (6 bases). The germline V gene has CDR1 LNHDA and CDR2 SQIVND (reference sequence). CDR3 length equals 15 residues. The V end lost 7 bases, the J end lost 4 bases, and 19 bases lay between the germline ends. Here the CDR3 DNA reads TGTGCCAGTACCCCTCCTCCGGGACATCGCTATGGCTACACCTTC. Translated, it gives CASTPPPGHRYGYTF.

V and J are TRBV28 and TRBJ1-5; 9 positions match TRBD1. This CDR3 comprises 14 residues. CDR1 and CDR2 from the germline V gene are MDHEN and SYDVKM. V shed 3 bases, J shed 6 bases, and the junction held 3 bases outside the gene matches. The CDR3 sequence: CASSFDRGGQPQHF. The CDR3 nucleotides read TGTGCCAGCAGTTTTGACAGGGGGGGTCAGCCCCAGCATTTT.